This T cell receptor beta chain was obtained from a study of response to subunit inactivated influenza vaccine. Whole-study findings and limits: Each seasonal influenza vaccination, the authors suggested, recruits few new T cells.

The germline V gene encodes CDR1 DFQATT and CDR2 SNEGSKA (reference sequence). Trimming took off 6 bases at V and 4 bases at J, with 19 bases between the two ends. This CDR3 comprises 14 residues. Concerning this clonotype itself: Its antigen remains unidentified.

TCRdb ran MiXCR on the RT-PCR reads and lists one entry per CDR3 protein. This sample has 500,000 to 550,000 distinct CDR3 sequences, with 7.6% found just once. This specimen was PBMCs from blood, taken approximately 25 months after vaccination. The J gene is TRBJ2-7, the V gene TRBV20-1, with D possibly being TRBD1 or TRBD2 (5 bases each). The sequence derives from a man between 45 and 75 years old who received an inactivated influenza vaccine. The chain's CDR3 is CSAPKGSWEYEQYF. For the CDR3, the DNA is TGCAGTGCGCCGAAGGGGAGTTGGGAGTACGAGCAGTACTTC.